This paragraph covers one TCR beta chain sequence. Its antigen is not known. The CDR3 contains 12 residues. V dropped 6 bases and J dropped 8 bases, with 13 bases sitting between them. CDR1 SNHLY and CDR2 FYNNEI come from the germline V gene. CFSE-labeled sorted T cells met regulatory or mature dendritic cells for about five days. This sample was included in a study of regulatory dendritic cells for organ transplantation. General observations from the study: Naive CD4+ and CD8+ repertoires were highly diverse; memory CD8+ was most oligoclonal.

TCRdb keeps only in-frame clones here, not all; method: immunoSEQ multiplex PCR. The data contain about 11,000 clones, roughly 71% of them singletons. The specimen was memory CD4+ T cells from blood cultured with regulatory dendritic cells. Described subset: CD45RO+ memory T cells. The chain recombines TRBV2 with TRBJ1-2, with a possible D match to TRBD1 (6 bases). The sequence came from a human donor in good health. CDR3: CASRSQGTGYTF. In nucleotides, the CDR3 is TGTGCCAGCAGATCCCAGGGGACCGGCTACACCTTC.